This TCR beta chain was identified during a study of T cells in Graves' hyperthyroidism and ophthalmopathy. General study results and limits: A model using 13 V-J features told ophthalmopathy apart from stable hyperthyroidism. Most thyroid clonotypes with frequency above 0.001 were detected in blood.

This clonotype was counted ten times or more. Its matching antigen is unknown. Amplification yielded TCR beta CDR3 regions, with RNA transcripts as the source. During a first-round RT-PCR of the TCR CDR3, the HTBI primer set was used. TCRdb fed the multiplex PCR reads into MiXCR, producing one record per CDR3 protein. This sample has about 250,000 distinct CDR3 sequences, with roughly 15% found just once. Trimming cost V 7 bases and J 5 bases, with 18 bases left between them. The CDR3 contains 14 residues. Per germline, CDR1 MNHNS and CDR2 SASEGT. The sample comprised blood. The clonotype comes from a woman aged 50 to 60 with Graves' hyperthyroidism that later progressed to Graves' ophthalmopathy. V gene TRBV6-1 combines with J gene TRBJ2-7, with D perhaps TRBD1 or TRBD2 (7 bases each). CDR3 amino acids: CASIKPGGDNEQYF. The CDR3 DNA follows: TGTGCCAGCATCAAACCAGGGGGGGATAACGAGCAGTACTTC.